A single sample is the source of the 11 T cell receptor beta chains below, sequenced in a study of human T cells and chemical hapten exposure. Time point in this sample: pre-sensitization, week 0. Treatment in this sample: therapeutic diphenylcyclopropenone sensitization with weekly scalp DPC. TCRdb processed the RACE reads anew with MiXCR; each CDR3 protein has one entry. The data contain roughly 100,000 distinct CDR3 sequences, around 10% of them singletons. Source: whole blood, taken in connection with sensitization to the hapten diphenylcyclopropenone (DPC). All receptors come from a woman between 40 and 50 years old with alopecia areata. Some clones in this sample may be carry-over from other donors' samples.

The sample holds a few counts of this clonotype. This chain uses TRBV28 with TRBJ2-3, with D tentatively TRBD1 (6 bases). CDR1 is MDHEN, CDR2 SYDVKM, per germline. The CDR3 is 16 amino acids. V was pared by 3 bases and J by 4 bases, with 17 bases between. DNA for the CDR3: TGTGCCAGCAGTTTCCGGACAGTTTTTAAGGCAGATACGCAGTATTTT. Its protein is CASSFRTVFKADTQYF.

For this clonotype: This clone may be a read error of a much larger clone one base away. The genes are TRBV6-6 and TRBJ1-1, with D uncertain. Germline V lookup: CDR1 MNHNY, CDR2 SVGAGI (reference sequence). V lost 8 bases and J 0 bases, leaving 7 bases between the germline ends. The CDR3 loop spans 12 amino acids. The CDR3 DNA follows: TGTGCCAGCGGCCGGATGAACACTGAAGCTTTCTTT. It translates to CASGRMNTEAFF.

This chain connects TRBV4-3 to TRBJ1-3; 7 bases are shared with TRBD1. The V and J ends lost 2 bases and 2 bases, in that order; junction bases with no gene match: 6. There are 16 residues in the CDR3. CDR1 is LGHNA and CDR2 is YSLEER in the germline V gene. In DNA, the CDR3 is TGCGCCAGCAGCCAATATAACAGGGGACCTGGAAACACCATATATTTT. This sequence encodes CASSQYNRGPGNTIYF.

The chain combines TRBV9 with TRBJ2-1; 7 bases map to TRBD2. CDR3 length equals 12 residues. After removal of 4 bases from V and 9 bases from J, the junction contained 4 bases not matched to a gene. The germline V gene encodes CDR1 SGDLS and CDR2 YYNGEE. CDR3 in DNA: TGTGCCAGCAGCCCGTGGGGGGGTGAGCAGTTCTTC. Translation gives CASSPWGGEQFF. Looking up the rest from reference TRBV9 and TRBJ2-1 gives the full variable domain: DSGVTQTPKHLITATGQRVTLRCSPRSGDLSVYWYQQSLDQGLQFLIQYYNGEERAKGNILERFSAQQFPDLHSELNLSSLELGDSALYFCASSPWGGEQFFGPGTRLTVL.

This clonotype showed up many times. CDR3 coding DNA: TGTGCCAGCAGCCAAGGGGACAGCAATTCACCCCTCCACTTT. Its protein product is CASSQGDSNSPLHF. The J gene is TRBJ1-6, the V gene TRBV4-2, with 7 bases matching TRBD1. After removal of 1 base from V and 7 bases from J, the junction contained 1 base not matched to a gene. The CDR3 has 14 residues. Germline CDR1 reads LGHNA; CDR2 reads YNFKEQ.

This clonotype was detected ten times or more. This chain connects TRBV12-3 or TRBV12-4 to TRBJ2-3, with D possibly TRBD2 on 6 matching bases. V shed 8 bases and J shed 7 bases, with 16 bases lying between them. This CDR3 comprises 13 residues. The CDR3: CASVAELTYTQYF. The CDR3 nucleotides are TGTGCCAGCGTAGCGGAGCTTACCTATACGCAGTATTTT.

In its sample, this clonotype was seen a few times. The genes are TRBV6-2 or TRBV6-3 and TRBJ2-7; D may be TRBD1 (5 bases). From germline, CDR1 is MNHEY and CDR2 SVGEGT. With 2 bases removed from V and 2 bases from J, the gap between germline ends came to 10 bases. The CDR3 runs to 14 residues. DNA of the CDR3: TGTGCCAGCAGTTACACAGGTTGGGCCTACGAGCAGTACTTC. Residues: CASSYTGWAYEQYF.

Many counts were recorded for this clonotype. V is TRBV7-2 and J is TRBJ2-3; possible D gene TRBD1, 5 bases. This CDR3 has 16 residues. Germline CDR1 and CDR2: SGHTA and FQGNSA. The ends were cut back, 1 base at V and 4 bases at J, with 15 bases in the middle. The CDR3 DNA reads as TGTGCCAGCAGCTTAGTGTCTTCACAGGCAGCAGATACGCAGTATTTT. The encoded protein is CASSLVSSQAADTQYF.

This clonotype has a count of ten or more. The chain uses TRBV28 and TRBJ2-5; no clear D. CDR3 length: 13 amino acids. V was clipped by 7 bases and J by 0 bases, with 9 bases between them. CDR1 MDHEN and CDR2 SYDVKM come from the germline V gene. CDR3 nucleotide sequence: TGTGCCAGCAACTACCACGACCAAGAGACCCAGTACTTC. Protein: CASNYHDQETQYF.

As to this clonotype: Given a much more abundant clone one base away, this may be a read error. The V and J genes are TRBV3-1 and TRBJ2-1; D is unclear. CDR3 size: 12 residues. Germline V CDR1 and CDR2: LGHDT, YNNKEL (reference sequence). CDR3 loop: CASADWNNEQSF. The DNA of the CDR3 is TGTGCCAGCGCAGACTGGAACAATGAGCAGTCCTTC.

This clonotype has a count of ten or more. The chain has TRBV28 and TRBJ1-1, with D possibly TRBD1 on 6 matching bases. Trimming left V 7 bases short and J 0 bases short, with 12 bases between. Per the germline V gene, CDR1 is MDHEN and CDR2 is SYDVKM. The CDR3 is 14 residues long. Written as DNA, the CDR3 is TGTGCCAGCATCTGGGGGGGCGTGAACACTGAAGCTTTCTTT. Encoded protein: CASIWGGVNTEAFF. Combining the CDR3 with reference TRBV28 and TRBJ1-1 gives the whole variable domain DVKVTQSSRYLVKRTGEKVFLECVQDMDHENMFWYRQDPGLGLRLIYFSYDVKMKEKGDIPEGYSVSREKKERFSLILESASTNQTSMYLCASIWGGVNTEAFFGQGTRLTVV.